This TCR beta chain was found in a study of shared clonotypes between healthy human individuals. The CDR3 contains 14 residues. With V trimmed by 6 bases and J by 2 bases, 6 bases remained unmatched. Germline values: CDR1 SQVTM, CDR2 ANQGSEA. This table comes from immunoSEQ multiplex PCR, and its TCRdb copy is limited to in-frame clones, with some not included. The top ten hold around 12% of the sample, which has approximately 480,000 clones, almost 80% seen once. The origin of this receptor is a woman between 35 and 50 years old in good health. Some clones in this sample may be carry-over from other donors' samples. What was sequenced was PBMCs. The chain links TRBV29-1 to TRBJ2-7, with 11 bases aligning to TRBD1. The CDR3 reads CSVRLGQGAYEQYF. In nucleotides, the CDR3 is TGCAGCGTCCGTCTGGGACAGGGGGCCTACGAGCAGTACTTC.